Sequencing of this T cell receptor (beta chain) was carried out in a study of cytomegalovirus exposure and HLA in healthy donors. PCR was performed using 60 Vbeta and 13 Jbeta primers. Using immunoSEQ multiplex PCR, the repertoire was profiled, and TCRdb retains in-frame clones only, with some absent. This sample lists about 130,000 clones; its ten largest clones have less than 2%. Turning to this clone: Its antigen remains unknown.

Whole-study findings and limits: Fewer N-insertions than the roughly 650-donor mean were reportedly shown by an Asian-associated ancestry cluster in a later analysis. There were some V segments, including TRBV6-2 and TRBV6-3, excluded as indistinguishable. A later analysis found most CMV-associated TCR beta chains apparently HLA-restricted.

The germline V gene has CDR1 ENHRY and CDR2 SYGVKD. The CDR3 extends over 15 amino acids. V lost 6 bases, J lost 2 bases, and 6 bases stayed unmatched. The sample was PBMCs. This sequence was found in a young man in good health and CMV-seronegative. The rearrangement joins TRBV10-3 to TRBJ2-2; TRBD1 matches at 7 bases. CDR3: CAIRPGQQNTGELFF. The CDR3 DNA reads TGTGCCATCAGGCCGGGACAGCAAAACACCGGGGAGCTGTTTTTT.